These T cell receptor beta chains were read from a single sample in a study of neurological immune-mediated disorders. TCRdb ran MiXCR on the 5' RACE reads and lists one entry per CDR3 protein. Of about 60,000 distinct CDR3 sequences in the sample, more than 4% were seen once. Input material: PBMCs. These receptor sequences come from a man aged 45-65 years with multiple sclerosis. Each CDR3 is given with its conserved first and last residue. D genes are given only for firm matches. Rows give clone size only sometimes, using once, few, many, or a class for an expanded clone.

>-|-|TRBV28|TRBJ2-7
TGTGCCAGCGGTTTTCGGCGAGGCACCACCTACGAGCAGTACTTC
CASGFRRGTTYEQYF
>many|-|TRBV10-3|TRBJ1-3
TGTGCCATCGGCGGTACAGGCGACACTGGAAACACCATATATTTT
CAIGGTGDTGNTIYF
>few|-|TRBV4-1|TRBJ2-7
TGCGCCAGCAGCCACGGACCCTTAACCCTTGGGGAGCAGTACTTC
CASSHGPLTLGEQYF
>-|TRBD1|TRBV11-2|TRBJ1-1
TGTGCCAGCAGCGTCAACAGGGGGAATTCTGAAGCTTTCTTT
CASSVNRGNSEAFF
>many|-|TRBV3-1|TRBJ2-7
TGTGCCAGCAGCCTCAGGGGTGGCTCCTACGAGCAGTACTTC
CASSLRGGSYEQYF
>many|TRBD1|TRBV28|TRBJ2-7
TGTGCCAGCAGTCCTACAGGGGCACAACCCTTCTACGAGCAGTACTTC
CASSPTGAQPFYEQYF
>few|-|TRBV2|TRBJ2-5
TGTGCCAGCAGTGAAGCCGTCTTTTCGCAAGAGACCCAGTACTTC
CASSEAVFSQETQYF
>many|-|TRBV20-1|TRBJ2-7
TGCAGTGCCCCTATGACGGTCGACGAGCAGTACTTC
CSAPMTVDEQYF
>many|TRBD1|TRBV7-2|TRBJ1-5
TGTGCCAGCAGCCTGACAGGGGGGAGCAATCAGCCCCAGCATTTT
CASSLTGGSNQPQHF
>many|TRBD2|TRBV6-5|TRBJ2-1
TGTGCCAGCAGTGGCACTTACGGGGGGAGCTCCTACAATGAGCAGTTCTTC
CASSGTYGGSSYNEQFF
>many|-|TRBV28|TRBJ2-7
TGTGCCAGCAGTTCAGGCTTCCACGAGCAGTACTTC
CASSSGFHEQYF
>-|-|TRBV20-1|TRBJ2-3
TGCAGTGCTAGTGCTCCCCCGGGAGATACGCAGTATTTT
CSASAPPGDTQYF
>many|-|TRBV6-5|TRBJ2-7
TGTGCCAGCAGTTACGGCGGGACAACCTACGAGCAGTACTTC
CASSYGGTTYEQYF
>many|-|TRBV12-3/TRBV12-4|TRBJ2-7
TGTGCCAGCAGCCCTCCCTCAGCGCGCGAGCAGTACTTC
CASSPPSAREQYF
>many|TRBD1|TRBV20-1|TRBJ2-1
TGCAGTGCCAGGGGACAGCAAATATCCTACAATGAGCAGTTCTTC
CSARGQQISYNEQFF
>many|TRBD1|TRBV3-1|TRBJ2-7
TGTGCCACGGGACAGCTGTCCTACGAGCAGTACTTC
CATGQLSYEQYF
>many|TRBD1|TRBV28|TRBJ1-6
TGTGCCAGCAGTTCTCTCAGGGGGGCCCTCCACTTT
CASSSLRGALHF
>-|TRBD2|TRBV7-9|TRBJ2-7
TGTGCCAGCAGCTCTAGCGGGAGTCGGTACGAGCAGTACTTC
CASSSSGSRYEQYF
>few|-|TRBV20-1|TRBJ2-1
TGCAGTGCCTTTGGGTGGAGGGCTCTTAATGAGCAGTTCTTC
CSAFGWRALNEQFF
>many|-|TRBV12-3/TRBV12-4|TRBJ2-7
TGTGCCAGCAGTCTCGGACCTGGGACAATATACGAGCAGTACTTC
CASSLGPGTIYEQYF
>-|-|TRBV20-1|TRBJ2-3
TGCAGTGCCATATTGGACGGGATTAGCACAGATACGCAGTATTTT
CSAILDGISTDTQYF
>many|TRBD2|TRBV7-7|TRBJ2-1
TGTGCTAGCAGCTTAGCGACTAGCGGGGGGTGGAATGAGCAGTTCTTC
CASSLATSGGWNEQFF
>few|TRBD2|TRBV2|TRBJ2-3
TGTGCCAGCAGCGCTGGGACTAGCGGGGGAATCGGGACAGATACGCAGTATTTT
CASSAGTSGGIGTDTQYF
>few|-|TRBV5-1|TRBJ2-7
TGCGCCAGCAGCCCCACCGGAAAAGTTCGGCAGGGGCCGACCTACGAGCAGTACTTC
CASSPTGKVRQGPTYEQYF
>many|TRBD2|TRBV5-1|TRBJ2-1
TGCGCCAGCAGCTATGGACTAGCGGGGGGGGGTGCTGAGCAGTTCTTC
CASSYGLAGGGAEQFF
>many|TRBD1|TRBV6-5|TRBJ1-6
TGTGCCAGCAACGAACAGGGGATGTATAATTCACCCCTCCACTTT
CASNEQGMYNSPLHF
>many|-|TRBV20-1|TRBJ2-1
TGCAGTGCTAGGTGGCAGGGTCGGAATGAGCAGTTCTTC
CSARWQGRNEQFF
>many|-|TRBV4-1|TRBJ1-2
TGCGCCAGCAGCCAAGCCGGAGGGGGGCGCCCGGATGGCTACACCTTC
CASSQAGGGRPDGYTF
>many|-|TRBV4-1|TRBJ2-4
TGCGCCAGCAGCCAAACGCCCCAGACGGAAGCCAAAAACATTCAGTACTTC
CASSQTPQTEAKNIQYF
>many|-|TRBV2|TRBJ2-3
TGTGCCAGCAGTGTCTTTGACACAGATACGCAGTATTTT
CASSVFDTDTQYF
>many|-|TRBV20-1|TRBJ2-7
TGCAGTGCAACCACCTCCAAGGGGGCCTACGAGCAGTACTTC
CSATTSKGAYEQYF
>many|-|TRBV7-9|TRBJ1-2
TGTGCCAGCAGCTTAGTCATCTCAGGTTCCGGCTACACCTTC
CASSLVISGSGYTF
>few|-|TRBV6-5|TRBJ2-1
TGTGCCAGCAGTTACAGTTGGCGGGGGCCCTCTTCGGATGAGCAGTTCTTC
CASSYSWRGPSSDEQFF
>-|TRBD2|TRBV27|TRBJ2-1
TGTGCCAGCAGTTCGAAGCGGGGGGGGCCTTACAATGAGCAGTTCTTC
CASSSKRGGPYNEQFF
>-|TRBD2|TRBV11-3|TRBJ2-1
TGTGCCAGCAGCTTAGAAGAACTAGCGGGTATCTCCTACAATGAGCAGTTCTTC
CASSLEELAGISYNEQFF
>many|TRBD1|TRBV5-1|TRBJ2-2
TGCGCCAGCAGCTGGACAGGAGGTACCGGGGAGCTGTTTTTT
CASSWTGGTGELFF
>many|-|TRBV5-1|TRBJ1-1
TGCGCCAGCAGCTTGGGGGCAGGTAACACTGAAGCTTTCTTT
CASSLGAGNTEAFF
>many|TRBD1|TRBV28|TRBJ2-1
TGTGCCAGCAGTTTCTCAACCCCGGGACAGGGTCCGATTGAGCAGTTCTTC
CASSFSTPGQGPIEQFF
>many|TRBD1|TRBV5-1|TRBJ1-5
TGCGCCAGCAGCTTGGCAGGGGGTGACAATCAGCCCCAGAATTTT
CASSLAGGDNQPQNF
>many|-|TRBV9|TRBJ1-2
TGTGCCAGCAGCGTAGGAGGGGTCTATGGCTACACCTTC
CASSVGGVYGYTF